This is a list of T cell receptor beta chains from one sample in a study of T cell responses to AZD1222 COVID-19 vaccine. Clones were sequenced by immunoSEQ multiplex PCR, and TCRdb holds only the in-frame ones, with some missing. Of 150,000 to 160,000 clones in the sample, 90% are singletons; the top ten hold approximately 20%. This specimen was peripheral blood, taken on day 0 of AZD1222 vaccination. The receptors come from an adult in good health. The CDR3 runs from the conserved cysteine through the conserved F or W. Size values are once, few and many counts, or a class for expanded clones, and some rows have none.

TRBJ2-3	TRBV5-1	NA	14	CASSLPQSTDTQYF
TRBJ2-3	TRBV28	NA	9	CGSTDTQYF
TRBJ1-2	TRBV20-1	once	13	CSASRGADYGYTF
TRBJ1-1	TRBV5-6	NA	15	CASSLRGPQHTEAFF
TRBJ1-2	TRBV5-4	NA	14	CASSLDLANYGYTF
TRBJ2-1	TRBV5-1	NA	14	CASSAGQPYNEQFF
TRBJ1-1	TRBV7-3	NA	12	CASSLIGRDPHF
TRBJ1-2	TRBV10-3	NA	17	CAISEPTLVRGEGGYTF
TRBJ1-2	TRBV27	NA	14	CASSHHNSPHGYTF
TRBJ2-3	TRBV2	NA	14	CASSVRGAADTQYF
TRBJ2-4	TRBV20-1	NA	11	CSANHQDIQYF
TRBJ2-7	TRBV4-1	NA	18	CASSQDGLRGASAYEQYF
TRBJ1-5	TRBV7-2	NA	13	CASRFQVNQPQHF